This T cell receptor (beta chain) comes out of a study of technical replicates of blood from a handful of donors. Germline lookup yields CDR1 SEHNR and CDR2 FQNEAQ (reference sequence). The CDR3 consists of 15 residues. Trimming left V 4 bases short and J 4 bases short, with 16 bases between. This clone came up once. Some clones are missing from TCRdb's copy, which holds only in-frame ones; the method was immunoSEQ multiplex PCR. The data show fewer than 75,000 clones, approximately 93% seen once. The chain has TRBV7-9 and TRBJ1-2; D is undetermined. The sample consisted of T cells isolated from PBMCs. This clonotype originated in a human donor in good health. The CDR3 region has the DNA TGTGCCAGCAGCTCAAACCGGGCCGCGGGCTATGGCTACACCTTC. Translated: CASSSNRAAGYGYTF.